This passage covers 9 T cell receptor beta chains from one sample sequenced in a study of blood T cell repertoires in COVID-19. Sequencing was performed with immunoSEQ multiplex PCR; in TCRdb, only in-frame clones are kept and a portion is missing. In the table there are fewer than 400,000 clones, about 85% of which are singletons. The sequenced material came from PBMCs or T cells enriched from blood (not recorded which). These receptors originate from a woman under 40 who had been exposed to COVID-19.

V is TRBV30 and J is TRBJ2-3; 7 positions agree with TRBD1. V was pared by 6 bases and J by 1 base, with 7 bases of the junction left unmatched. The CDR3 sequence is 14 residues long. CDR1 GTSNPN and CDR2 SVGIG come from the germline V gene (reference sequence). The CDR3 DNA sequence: TGTGCCTGCGGCCGAGACAGGGGCACAGATACGCAGTATTTT. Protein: CACGRDRGTDTQYF.

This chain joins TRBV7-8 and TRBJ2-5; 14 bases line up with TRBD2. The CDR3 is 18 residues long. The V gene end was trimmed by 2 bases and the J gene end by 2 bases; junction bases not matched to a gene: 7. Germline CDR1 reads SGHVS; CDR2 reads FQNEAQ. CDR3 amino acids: CASSLPPWTSGRQETQYF. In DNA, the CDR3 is TGTGCCAGCAGCTTACCCCCCTGGACTAGCGGGAGGCAAGAGACCCAGTACTTC.

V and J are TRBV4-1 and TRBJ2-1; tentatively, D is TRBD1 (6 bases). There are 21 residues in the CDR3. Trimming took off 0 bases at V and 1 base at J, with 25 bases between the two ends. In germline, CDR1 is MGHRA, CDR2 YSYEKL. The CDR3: CASSQDLGATLILKSYNEQFF. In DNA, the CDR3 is TGCGCCAGCAGCCAAGATCTGGGGGCCACTCTTATATTGAAGTCCTACAATGAGCAGTTCTTC.

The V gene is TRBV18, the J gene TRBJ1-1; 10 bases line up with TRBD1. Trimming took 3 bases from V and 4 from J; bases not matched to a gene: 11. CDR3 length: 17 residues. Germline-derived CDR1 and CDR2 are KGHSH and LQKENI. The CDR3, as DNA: TGTGCCAGCTCACCTGTTACCGGGACAGGGGTGACCACTGAAGCTTTCTTT. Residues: CASSPVTGTGVTTEAFF. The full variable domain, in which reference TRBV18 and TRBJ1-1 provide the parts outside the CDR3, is NAGVMQNPRHLVRRRGQEARLRCSPMKGHSHVYWYRQLPEEGLKFMVYLQKENIIDESGMPKERFSAEFPKEGPSILRIQQVVRGDSAAYFCASSPVTGTGVTTEAFFGQGTRLTVV.

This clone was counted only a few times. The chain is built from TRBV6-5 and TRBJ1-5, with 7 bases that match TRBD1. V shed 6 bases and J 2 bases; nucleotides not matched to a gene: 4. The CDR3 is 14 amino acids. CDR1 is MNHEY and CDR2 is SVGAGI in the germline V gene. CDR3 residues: CASRRTGRNQPQHF. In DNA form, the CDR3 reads TGTGCCAGCAGGCGGACAGGTCGCAATCAGCCCCAGCATTTT.

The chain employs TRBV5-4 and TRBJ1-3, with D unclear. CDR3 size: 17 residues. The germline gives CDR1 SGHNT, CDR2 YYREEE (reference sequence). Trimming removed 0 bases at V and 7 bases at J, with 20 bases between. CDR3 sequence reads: CASSLGSSGWQRNTIYF. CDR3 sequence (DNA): TGTGCCAGCAGCTTGGGTTCCTCCGGGTGGCAAAGGAACACCATATATTTT.

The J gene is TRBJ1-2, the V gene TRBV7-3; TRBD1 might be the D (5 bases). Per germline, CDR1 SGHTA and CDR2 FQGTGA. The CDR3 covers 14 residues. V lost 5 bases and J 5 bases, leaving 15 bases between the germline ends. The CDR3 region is CASSAAAGGYGYTF. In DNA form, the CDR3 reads TGTGCCAGCAGCGCAGCAGCGGGGGGTTATGGCTACACCTTC.

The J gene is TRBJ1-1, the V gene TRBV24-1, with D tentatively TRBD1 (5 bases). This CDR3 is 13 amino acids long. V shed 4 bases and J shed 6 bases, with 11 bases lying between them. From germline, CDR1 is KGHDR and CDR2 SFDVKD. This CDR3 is CATSDPDNAEAFF. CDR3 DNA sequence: TGTGCCACCAGTGACCCGGACAACGCTGAAGCTTTCTTT.

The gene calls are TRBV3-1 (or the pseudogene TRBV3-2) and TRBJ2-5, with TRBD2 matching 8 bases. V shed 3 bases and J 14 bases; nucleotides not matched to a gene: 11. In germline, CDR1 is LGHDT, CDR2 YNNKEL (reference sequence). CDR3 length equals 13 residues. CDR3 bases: TGTGCCAGCAGCCAGGAATCTACTAGCGGCCGCTACTTC. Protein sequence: CASSQESTSGRYF.